This entry lists 22 T cell receptor beta chains sequenced from one sample in a study of response to subunit inactivated influenza vaccine. TCRdb used MiXCR to reprocess the RT-PCR reads, holding one entry per CDR3 protein. The sample contains 150,000 to 200,000 distinct CDR3 sequences, around 12% of which appear only once. This sample also belongs to another study, concerning T cells expressing NK-cell markers. That study reports: The authors generated TCR beta cDNA through 5'RACE template switching with UMIs.

The sample was CD8+ T cells sorted from PBMCs, taken 11 to 12 days after vaccination. These receptors originate from a man aged 50-59 years who received an inactivated influenza vaccine.

This clonotype has a handful of counts. The chain links TRBV13 to TRBJ1-1, with no clear D. CDR3 length: 14 amino acids. The germline V and J ends were trimmed by 5 bases and 10 bases, with 20 bases remaining between them. The V gene's germline CDR1 is PRHDT and CDR2 FYEKMQ (reference sequence). The CDR3 is CASSPSPELVGAFF. The CDR3 coding sequence is TGTGCCAGCAGCCCGAGTCCGGAACTAGTAGGAGCTTTCTTT.

This clonotype was found a few times. The chain joins TRBV6-2 or TRBV6-3 to TRBJ2-2, with 8 bases that match TRBD1. Germline V gives CDR1 MNHEY, CDR2 SVGEGT. With 6 bases clipped from V and 6 bases from J, the junction kept 9 bases outside the gene matches. The CDR3 is 15 residues long. CDR3 protein: CASSLWQGAAGELFF. The CDR3 coding sequence is TGTGCCAGCAGCCTGTGGCAGGGGGCGGCCGGGGAGCTGTTTTTT.

This clonotype was seen only a few times. J is TRBJ1-2 and V is TRBV20-1; no clear D gene. V was shortened by 0 bases and J by 8 bases, with 19 bases between the two germline ends. CDR3 length: 15 amino acids. Germline V CDR1 and CDR2: DFQATT, SNEGSKA (reference sequence). CDR3 sequence: CSARDESGLNGGYTF. CDR3 nucleotide sequence: TGCAGTGCTAGAGACGAGTCAGGTCTCAACGGAGGCTACACCTTC.

This clonotype was detected only a few times. The genes are TRBV5-1 and TRBJ2-1; 8 bases are a match to TRBD1. This CDR3 has 14 amino acids. Germline CDR1 is SGHRS and CDR2 is YFSETQ. Trimming cost V 7 bases and J 10 bases; bases outside gene matches: 13. CDR3 DNA: TGCGCCAGCGGCCGACGGACAGGGTCAAGCGAGCAGTTCTTC. This gives the protein CASGRRTGSSEQFF.

This clonotype was counted only a few times. J is TRBJ1-5 and V is TRBV7-2, with 8 positions matching TRBD1. J gave up 4 bases and V 5 bases, and 10 bases lay outside the gene matches. Germline lookup yields CDR1 SGHTA and CDR2 FQGNSA. The CDR3 sequence is 16 residues long. CDR3 in amino acids: CASSPWTGLGNQPQHF. The CDR3 nucleotides are TGTGCCAGCAGCCCATGGACAGGGCTTGGAAATCAGCCCCAGCATTTT.

The V call is TRBV20-1, the J call TRBJ2-7; TRBD2 matches at 10 bases. The CDR3 has 9 amino acids. Germline V gene lookup returns CDR1 DFQATT and CDR2 SNEGSKA (reference sequence). CDR3 amino acids: CSARLAGVV. CDR3 nucleotides: TGCAGTGCTCGCCTAGCGGGAGTAGTC.

This clonotype was seen ten or more times. The V and J genes are TRBV5-1 and TRBJ2-1; D gene uncertain. The germline gives CDR1 SGHRS, CDR2 YFSETQ. Trimming left V 4 bases short and J 0 bases short, with 14 bases between. CDR3 size: 16 residues. The CDR3 spells CASSPLEYSSYNEQFF. The CDR3 DNA is TGCGCCAGCAGCCCCCTAGAGTACAGCTCCTACAATGAGCAGTTCTTC.

This clonotype was detected many times. The V and J genes are TRBV6-2 or TRBV6-3 and TRBJ1-2; D might be TRBD1 (6 bases). CDR3 length: 15 amino acids. Germline lookup yields CDR1 MNHEY and CDR2 SVGEGT. The V gene lost 5 bases and the J gene lost 4 bases, with 17 bases spanning the gap. The CDR3 protein is CASSHAPDRSYGYTF. The CDR3 bases are TGTGCCAGCAGTCATGCCCCCGACAGGAGCTATGGCTACACCTTC.

This clonotype appeared many times. This chain joins TRBV12-3 or TRBV12-4 and TRBJ1-1; 9 nucleotides align to TRBD1. The V and J ends lost 5 bases and 6 bases, in that order; junction bases with no gene match: 4. CDR3 length: 13 amino acids. This CDR3 is CASSTNRGPEAFF. CDR3 bases: TGTGCCAGCAGTACGAACAGGGGGCCTGAAGCTTTCTTT.

There are a few counts of this clonotype. V and J are TRBV12-5 and TRBJ2-3; D remains unclear. This CDR3 is 13 amino acids long. Germline V lookup: CDR1 LGHNT, CDR2 FRNRAP. Trimming took 7 bases from V and 0 from J, leaving 8 bases between them. CDR3 in amino acids: CASAGSSTDTQYF. For the CDR3, the DNA is TGTGCTAGTGCCGGTTCTAGCACAGATACGCAGTATTTT.

This clonotype turned up a few times. V usage is TRBV27 and J usage is TRBJ1-5; TRBD1 agrees at 8 bases. The CDR3 spans 14 residues. Germline CDR1 and CDR2: MNHEY and SMNVEV (reference sequence). The V gene end was trimmed by 8 bases and the J gene end by 2 bases; junction bases not matched to a gene: 5. Written as DNA, the CDR3 is TGTGCCAGCGGTATGACAGGGGGCAATCAGCCCCAGCATTTT. This codes for CASGMTGGNQPQHF.

The chain links TRBV4-3 to TRBJ2-7, with TRBD2 as a possible D gene (6 bases). Germline CDR1 LGHNA, CDR2 YSLEER. The CDR3 is 15 amino acids. V gave up 3 bases and J gave up 1 base, with 13 bases separating them. The CDR3 here is CASSQGLLGSYEQYF. As DNA, the CDR3 is TGCGCCAGCAGCCAGGGACTCCTTGGGTCCTACGAGCAGTACTTC.

This sequence joins TRBV15 and TRBJ1-4; 7 bases map to TRBD1. The germline V gene encodes CDR1 LNHNV and CDR2 YYDKDF (reference sequence). V trimming: 4 bases; J trimming: 9 bases; junction bases outside the gene matches: 8. The CDR3 loop spans 14 amino acids. The CDR3 region has the DNA TGTGCCACCAGCATCCGACAGGGAAGGAAAAAACTGTTTTTT. Its translation is CATSIRQGRKKLFF.

This clonotype appeared a few times. The rearrangement uses TRBV20-1 and TRBJ2-1; no clear D. The CDR3 sequence is 14 residues long. The germline CDR1 and CDR2 sequences are DFQATT and SNEGSKA (reference sequence). Trimming pared 6 bases from V and 2 bases from J, leaving 14 bases between. This CDR3 reads CSALPAKTYNEQFF. CDR3 bases: TGCAGTGCATTACCGGCAAAGACCTACAATGAGCAGTTCTTC.

This clonotype came up many times. V gene TRBV28 combines with J gene TRBJ2-7; 14 bases line up with TRBD2. The V gene's germline CDR1 is MDHEN and CDR2 SYDVKM. CDR3 size: 14 residues. V was clipped by 6 bases and J by 5 bases; unmatched bases: 3. The CDR3 loop reads CASRPGLAGDEQYF. The CDR3, as DNA: TGTGCCAGCAGACCGGGACTAGCGGGAGACGAGCAGTACTTC. Together with reference TRBV28 and TRBJ2-7, the CDR3 gives the full variable domain: DVKVTQSSRYLVKRTGEKVFLECVQDMDHENMFWYRQDPGLGLRLIYFSYDVKMKEKGDIPEGYSVSREKKERFSLILESASTNQTSMYLCASRPGLAGDEQYFGPGTRLTVT.

This sequence joins TRBV30 and TRBJ2-2; D is perhaps TRBD2 (6 bases). The V gene's germline CDR1 is GTSNPN and CDR2 SVGIG (reference sequence). The CDR3 length is 13 residues. V lost 3 bases and J lost 5, with 10 bases in between. The CDR3 protein is CAWRDYFTGELFF. The DNA for the CDR3 is TGTGCCTGGAGGGACTACTTTACCGGGGAGCTGTTTTTT.

The rearrangement joins TRBV7-9 to TRBJ1-2, with a possible D match to TRBD1 (5 bases). The CDR3 runs 14 residues. Trimming took off 1 base at V and 4 bases at J, with 10 bases between the two ends. From germline, CDR1 is SEHNR and CDR2 FQNEAQ (reference sequence). The CDR3 bases are TGTGCCAGCAGCTTAGGTCAGGGCAGCTATGGCTACACCTTC. Amino acids: CASSLGQGSYGYTF.

By proportion, this clonotype is medium-sized. J is TRBJ1-2 and V is TRBV25-1; 9 bases fit TRBD1. The CDR3 totals 14 residues. V lost 1 base to trimming and J lost 6 bases; unmatched junction nucleotides: 3. The germline V gene encodes CDR1 MGHDK and CDR2 SYGVNS. This chain's CDR3 is CASSESGTGNGYTF. DNA for the CDR3: TGTGCCAGCAGTGAATCCGGGACAGGGAATGGCTACACCTTC.

V and J are TRBV5-1 and TRBJ2-1; D might be TRBD1 (5 bases). The germline V and J ends were trimmed by 4 bases and 7 bases, with 9 bases remaining between them. The CDR3 covers 12 residues. Per germline, CDR1 SGHRS and CDR2 YFSETQ. DNA for the CDR3: TGCGCCAGCAGCCTGACAGCAAATGAGCAGTTCTTC. This codes for CASSLTANEQFF.

This clonotype was seen at least ten times. V gene TRBV7-2 combines with J gene TRBJ2-7; D may match TRBD1 or TRBD2 (6 bases each). V lost 1 base to trimming and J lost 3 bases, with 19 bases between them. The CDR3 covers 17 residues. CDR1 is SGHTA and CDR2 is FQGNSA in the germline V gene. CDR3 bases: TGTGCCAGCAGCTTAGGGGGGGCCTCCATCAGGGTCTACGAGCAGTACTTC. It is translated as CASSLGGASIRVYEQYF. The full variable domain, completed using reference TRBV7-2 and TRBJ2-7, is GAGVSQSPSNKVTEKGKDVELRCDPISGHTALYWYRQSLGQGLEFLIYFQGNSAPDKSGLPSDRFSAERTGGSVSTLTIQRTQQEDSAVYLCASSLGGASIRVYEQYFGPGTRLTVT.

The rearrangement uses TRBV28 and TRBJ2-5; tentatively, D is TRBD2 (7 bases). Germline-derived CDR1 and CDR2 are MDHEN and SYDVKM. V lost 3 bases, J lost 7 bases, and 21 bases lay in between. The CDR3 contains 16 residues. CDR3 loop: CASSLEGGYPRGTQYF. The CDR3 DNA is TGTGCCAGCAGTTTGGAGGGGGGGTATCCAAGAGGGACCCAGTACTTC.

This clonotype was counted a few times. The chain uses TRBV4-1 and TRBJ2-1; no definite D call. The V and J ends lost 3 bases and 5 bases respectively, with 5 bases between them. CDR1 and CDR2 (germline): MGHRA, YSYEKL. The CDR3 sequence is 12 residues long. The CDR3 sequence: CASSQGNNEQFF. The CDR3, as DNA: TGCGCCAGCAGCCAGGGAAACAATGAGCAGTTCTTC.